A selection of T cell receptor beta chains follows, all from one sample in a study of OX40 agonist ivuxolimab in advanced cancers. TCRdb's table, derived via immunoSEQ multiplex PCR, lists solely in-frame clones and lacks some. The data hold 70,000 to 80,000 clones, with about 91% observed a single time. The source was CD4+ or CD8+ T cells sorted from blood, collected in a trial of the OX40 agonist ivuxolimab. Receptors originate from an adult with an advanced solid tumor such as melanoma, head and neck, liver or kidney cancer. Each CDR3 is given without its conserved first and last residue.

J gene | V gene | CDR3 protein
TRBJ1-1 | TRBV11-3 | ASSLDGGANTEAF
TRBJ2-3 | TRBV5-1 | ASRASTGTSASLREDTQY
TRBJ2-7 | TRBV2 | ASSVEGYEQY
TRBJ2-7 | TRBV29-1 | SVGEPESEQY
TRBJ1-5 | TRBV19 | ASTPLSDRGSNQPQH
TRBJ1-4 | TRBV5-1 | ASSFRGATNEKLF
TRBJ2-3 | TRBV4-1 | ASSQAGTADTQY
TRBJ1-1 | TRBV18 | ASSWGEGGTEAF
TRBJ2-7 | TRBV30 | AWSVTITGTDTELD
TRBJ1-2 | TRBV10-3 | AIALRESNYGYT
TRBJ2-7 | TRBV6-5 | ASSYSKGTGYEQY
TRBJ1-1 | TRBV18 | TSSPRGADEAF
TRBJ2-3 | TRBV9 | ASSAGGDSNTDTQY
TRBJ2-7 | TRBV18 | ASSPRDSSYEQY
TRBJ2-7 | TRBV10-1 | ASSEGLAGGRTLPYEQY
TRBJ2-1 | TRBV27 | ASSLGLAGEEQF
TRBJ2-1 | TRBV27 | ASSGRGTGLSRSSYNEQF
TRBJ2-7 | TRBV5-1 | ASRADSYEQY
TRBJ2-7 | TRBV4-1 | ASSRSSNLDEQY
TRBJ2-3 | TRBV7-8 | ASSLALVSTDTQY
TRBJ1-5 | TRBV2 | ASREGRLQPQH
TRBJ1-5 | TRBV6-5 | ASSYSGGDNQPQH
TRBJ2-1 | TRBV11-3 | ASSLDHNNEQF
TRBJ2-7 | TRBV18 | ASSPGGADEQY
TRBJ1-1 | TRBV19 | ASGRNTEAF
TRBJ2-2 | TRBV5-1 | ASSLAEGTDTGELF
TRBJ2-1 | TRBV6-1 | ASMGIRNEQF
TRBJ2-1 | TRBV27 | ASSFRGLAGGNEQF
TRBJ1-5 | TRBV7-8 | ASSLSRTLSNQPQH
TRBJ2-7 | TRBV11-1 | ASSLLGQYEQY
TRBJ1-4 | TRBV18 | ASSSRQDEKLF
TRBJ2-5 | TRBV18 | ASSPPRTQGETQY
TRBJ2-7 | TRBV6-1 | ASSEPSSYEQY
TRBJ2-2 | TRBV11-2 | ASSLDLGGTGELF
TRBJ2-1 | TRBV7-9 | ASSLGANNEQF
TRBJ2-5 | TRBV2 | ASSLPGGLQTQY